What follows describes a single T cell receptor (beta chain). Its target is not known. UMI labels and 5' RACE were used to prepare the TRB cDNA libraries. TCRdb reanalyzed the 5' RACE reads and collapses them to one entry per CDR3 protein, without DNA. This sample carries some 130,000 distinct CDR3 sequences, with about 0.54% going to the ten biggest clones. This CDR3 is 16 amino acids long. Germline loops: CDR1 PRHDT, CDR2 FYEKMQ (reference sequence). This entry comes from a study of CXCR3-negative and CXCR3-positive naive CD8 T cells. General study findings and limits: Both naive subsets showed comparably high diversity, and memory CD8+ cells showed much lower diversity. Both naive subsets, CXCR3-negative and CXCR3-positive, displayed similar TRBV-TRBJ usage, unlike memory cells. TRB CDR3 properties were used to infer TCR strength, and surface CD5 was comparable between naive subsets. Researchers report that CXCR3-positive naive cells carry more hydrophobic TRB CDR3s than CXCR3-negative naive cells.

Within the CD8+ T cell compartment, naive cells were CD45RO-CCR7+CD27+CD95-. The material sequenced was naive CXCR3+ CD8+ T cells from blood. Described subset: CD45RO-CCR7+CD27+CD95- naive CD8+ T cells expressing CXCR3 (TNR3+). The clonotype was recovered from a human donor in good health. Some clones in this sample may be carry-over from other donors' samples. The genes are TRBV13 and TRBJ1-1; TCRdb's assignment of TRBD1 cannot be checked, as there is no DNA. The CDR3 reads CASSLRSGGFGTEAFF.